A selection of T cell receptor beta chains follows, all from one sample in a study of cytomegalovirus exposure and HLA in healthy donors. The table came from immunoSEQ multiplex PCR; TCRdb's copy has only in-frame clones and leaves some out. This table holds some 330,000 clones, 70% to 90% found once. The sample comprised PBMCs. All receptors derive from a woman aged 18-30 years in good health and CMV-seronegative. Each CDR3 is given with its conserved first and last residue. A D gene is named only where the DNA matches it firmly. Rows give clone size only sometimes, using once, few, many, or a class for an expanded clone.

CDR3 protein: CASSLVAPGQGQAGELFF
CDR3 DNA: TGCGCCAGCAGCTTGGTAGCACCGGGACAGGGGCAGGCCGGGGAGCTGTTTTTT
clone size: NA
V gene: TRBV5-1
J gene: TRBJ2-2
D gene: TRBD1

CDR3 protein: CASSAVAGGSYNEQFF
CDR3 DNA: TGTGCCAGCAGCGCCGTAGCGGGAGGCTCCTACAATGAGCAGTTCTTC
clone size: NA
V gene: TRBV7-3
J gene: TRBJ2-1
D gene: TRBD2

CDR3 protein: CASSEGRGRDNEQFF
CDR3 DNA: TGTGCCAGCAGCGAGGGGAGGGGGAGGGACAATGAGCAGTTCTTC
clone size: NA
V gene: TRBV9
J gene: TRBJ2-1
D gene: NA

CDR3 protein: CASARTVQGAGQPQHF
CDR3 DNA: TGTGCCAGCGCAAGAACCGTACAGGGGGCTGGTCAGCCCCAGCATTTT
clone size: NA
V gene: TRBV2
J gene: TRBJ1-5
D gene: TRBD1

CDR3 protein: CASSLGVGGVYEQYF
CDR3 DNA: TGTGCCAGCAGCTTAGGTGTCGGGGGAGTATACGAGCAGTACTTC
clone size: NA
V gene: TRBV7-8
J gene: TRBJ2-7
D gene: NA

CDR3 protein: CASSFYWGGGYEQYF
CDR3 DNA: TGTGCCAGCAGTTTCTACTGGGGAGGGGGCTACGAGCAGTACTTC
clone size: NA
V gene: TRBV27
J gene: TRBJ2-7
D gene: NA

CDR3 protein: CASSVAGDTDTQYF
CDR3 DNA: TGTGCCAGCAGCGTAGCAGGGGACACAGATACGCAGTATTTT
clone size: NA
V gene: TRBV9
J gene: TRBJ2-3
D gene: NA

CDR3 protein: CASSGRSSYNEQFF
CDR3 DNA: TGTGCCAGCAGCGGGCGGAGCTCCTACAATGAGCAGTTCTTC
clone size: NA
V gene: TRBV9
J gene: TRBJ2-1
D gene: NA

CDR3 protein: CASSLLRELYNEQFF
CDR3 DNA: TGTGCCAGCAGCCTCTTGCGGGAGCTCTACAATGAGCAGTTCTTC
clone size: NA
V gene: TRBV11-1
J gene: TRBJ2-1
D gene: TRBD2

CDR3 protein: CSGKGGILSYNEQFF
CDR3 DNA: TGCAGCGGGAAAGGGGGAATCCTTTCCTACAATGAGCAGTTCTTC
clone size: NA
V gene: TRBV29-1
J gene: TRBJ2-1
D gene: NA

CDR3 protein: CASQWTGSNYGYTF
CDR3 DNA: TGTGCCAGCCAATGGACAGGTTCTAACTATGGCTACACCTTC
clone size: NA
V gene: TRBV28
J gene: TRBJ1-2
D gene: TRBD1

CDR3 protein: CASRGTGSRYNEQFF
CDR3 DNA: TGTGCCAGCAGAGGGACAGGGAGCCGCTACAATGAGCAGTTCTTC
clone size: NA
V gene: TRBV6-1
J gene: TRBJ2-1
D gene: TRBD1

CDR3 protein: CASSLAGGKQPQHF
CDR3 DNA: TGTGCCAGCAGCTTAGCGGGGGGAAAGCAGCCCCAGCATTTT
clone size: NA
V gene: TRBV7-9
J gene: TRBJ1-5
D gene: NA

CDR3 protein: CASSHTTGWDTGELFF
CDR3 DNA: TGTGCCAGCAGCCACACGACAGGGTGGGACACCGGGGAGCTGTTTTTT
clone size: NA
V gene: TRBV4-2
J gene: TRBJ2-2
D gene: TRBD1

CDR3 protein: CASSLGGRGEKLFF
CDR3 DNA: TGTGCCAGCAGCCTCGGGGGGAGGGGTGAAAAACTGTTTTTT
clone size: NA
V gene: TRBV28
J gene: TRBJ1-4
D gene: NA

CDR3 protein: CASSRQLAGQETQYF
CDR3 DNA: TGTGCCAGCAGTCGCCAACTAGCGGGCCAAGAGACCCAGTACTTC
clone size: NA
V gene: TRBV2
J gene: TRBJ2-5
D gene: TRBD2

CDR3 protein: CSVGRGTGELFF
CDR3 DNA: TGCAGCGTTGGTCGGGGTACCGGGGAGCTGTTTTTT
clone size: NA
V gene: TRBV29-1
J gene: TRBJ2-2
D gene: NA

CDR3 protein: CASSTSGYNEQFF
CDR3 DNA: TGTGCCAGCAGTACTAGCGGCTACAATGAGCAGTTCTTC
clone size: NA
V gene: TRBV7-3
J gene: TRBJ2-1
D gene: TRBD2

CDR3 protein: CASSLAGQGLTDTQYF
CDR3 DNA: TGTGCCAGCAGCTTAGCGGGACAGGGTCTCACAGATACGCAGTATTTT
clone size: NA
V gene: TRBV7-8
J gene: TRBJ2-3
D gene: TRBD1

CDR3 protein: CASRLTGTPSYEQYF
CDR3 DNA: TGTGCCAGCAGGCTCACCGGGACTCCCTCCTACGAGCAGTACTTC
clone size: NA
V gene: TRBV6-6
J gene: TRBJ2-7
D gene: NA

CDR3 protein: CASSGTSGKDNEQFF
CDR3 DNA: TGTGCCAGCAGCGGTACTAGCGGGAAGGACAATGAGCAGTTCTTC
clone size: NA
V gene: TRBV9
J gene: TRBJ2-1
D gene: TRBD2

CDR3 protein: CASSPRETQYF
CDR3 DNA: TGTGCCAGCAGCCCTCGGGAGACCCAGTACTTC
clone size: NA
V gene: TRBV28
J gene: TRBJ2-5
D gene: NA

CDR3 protein: CASSGGIRYEQYF
CDR3 DNA: TGTGCCAGCAGTGGGGGGATAAGATACGAGCAGTACTTC
clone size: NA
V gene: TRBV28
J gene: TRBJ2-7
D gene: NA

CDR3 protein: CASSRTVGYTF
CDR3 DNA: TGTGCCAGCAGTAGGACAGTTGGCTACACCTTC
clone size: NA
V gene: TRBV28
J gene: TRBJ1-2
D gene: NA

CDR3 protein: CASSGRLAEGNEQFF
CDR3 DNA: TGTGCCAGCAGCGGCAGACTAGCGGAGGGGAATGAGCAGTTCTTC
clone size: NA
V gene: TRBV9
J gene: TRBJ2-1
D gene: TRBD2

CDR3 protein: CASSADSDYEQYF
CDR3 DNA: TGCGCCAGCAGCGCTGACTCTGACTACGAGCAGTACTTC
clone size: once
V gene: TRBV5-1
J gene: TRBJ2-7
D gene: NA

CDR3 protein: CASSLAASGRNEQFF
CDR3 DNA: TGCGCCAGCAGCTTGGCGGCTAGCGGGAGGAATGAGCAGTTCTTC
clone size: NA
V gene: TRBV5-1
J gene: TRBJ2-1
D gene: TRBD2

CDR3 protein: CAISDLGLAGRSAYEQYF
CDR3 DNA: TGTGCCATCAGTGACTTGGGACTAGCGGGAAGGTCCGCCTACGAGCAGTACTTC
clone size: NA
V gene: TRBV10-3
J gene: TRBJ2-7
D gene: TRBD2

CDR3 protein: CSVGRDPWGDNEQFF
CDR3 DNA: TGCAGCGTTGGGAGGGACCCTTGGGGGGACAATGAGCAGTTCTTC
clone size: NA
V gene: TRBV29-1
J gene: TRBJ2-1
D gene: NA

CDR3 protein: CASSLGQIATNEKLFF
CDR3 DNA: TGCGCCAGCAGCTTGGGGCAGATCGCAACTAATGAAAAACTGTTTTTT
clone size: NA
V gene: TRBV5-1
J gene: TRBJ1-4
D gene: NA

CDR3 protein: CAITKGQGHYEQYF
CDR3 DNA: TGTGCCATCACAAAAGGACAGGGCCACTACGAGCAGTACTTC
clone size: NA
V gene: TRBV10-3
J gene: TRBJ2-7
D gene: TRBD1

CDR3 protein: CASSERRAEAFF
CDR3 DNA: TGTGCCAGCAGTGAACGGAGGGCTGAAGCTTTCTTT
clone size: NA
V gene: TRBV2
J gene: TRBJ1-1
D gene: NA

CDR3 protein: CSVVLAGRQETQYF
CDR3 DNA: TGCAGCGTTGTATTGGCAGGGCGTCAAGAGACCCAGTACTTC
clone size: NA
V gene: TRBV29-1
J gene: TRBJ2-5
D gene: NA

CDR3 protein: CASSVGSSGISYEQYF
CDR3 DNA: TGTGCCAGCAGCGTAGGGAGTAGCGGGATCTCCTACGAGCAGTACTTC
clone size: NA
V gene: TRBV9
J gene: TRBJ2-7
D gene: TRBD2

CDR3 protein: CASKPPVSYNEQFF
CDR3 DNA: TGTGCCAGCAAACCCCCAGTCTCCTACAATGAGCAGTTCTTC
clone size: NA
V gene: TRBV2
J gene: TRBJ2-1
D gene: NA

CDR3 protein: CATSEDWEQQETQYF
CDR3 DNA: TGTGCCACCAGCGAAGATTGGGAGCAGCAAGAGACCCAGTACTTC
clone size: NA
V gene: TRBV15
J gene: TRBJ2-5
D gene: NA

CDR3 protein: CASSVLDRVNEQYF
CDR3 DNA: TGTGCCAGCAGTGTTCTGGACAGGGTCAACGAGCAGTACTTC
clone size: NA
V gene: TRBV2
J gene: TRBJ2-7
D gene: TRBD1

CDR3 protein: CASTMDRLDYGYTF
CDR3 DNA: TGTGCCAGTACTATGGACAGGCTGGACTATGGCTACACCTTC
clone size: NA
V gene: TRBV19
J gene: TRBJ1-2
D gene: TRBD1

CDR3 protein: CASSRGPQGAVTEQYF
CDR3 DNA: TGTGCCAGCAGCCGGGGTCCACAGGGGGCCGTGACCGAGCAGTACTTC
clone size: NA
V gene: TRBV5-5
J gene: TRBJ2-7
D gene: TRBD1

CDR3 protein: CASSYSGGAGYTF
CDR3 DNA: TGTGCCAGCAGTTACTCGGGCGGGGCCGGCTACACCTTC
clone size: NA
V gene: TRBV6-5
J gene: TRBJ1-2
D gene: NA

CDR3 protein: CASSYSGAANEKLFF
CDR3 DNA: TGTGCCAGCAGTTACTCAGGGGCGGCTAATGAAAAACTGTTTTTT
clone size: NA
V gene: TRBV27
J gene: TRBJ1-4
D gene: NA

CDR3 protein: CASSLMGAGYNEQFF
CDR3 DNA: TGTGCTAGCAGCCTGATGGGGGCAGGGTACAATGAGCAGTTCTTC
clone size: few
V gene: TRBV7-7
J gene: TRBJ2-1
D gene: NA

CDR3 protein: CASTWGGANTEAFF
CDR3 DNA: TGCGCCAGCACCTGGGGAGGGGCGAACACTGAAGCTTTCTTT
clone size: NA
V gene: TRBV5-1
J gene: TRBJ1-1
D gene: NA

CDR3 protein: CSVGLMARDLEQYF
CDR3 DNA: TGCAGCGTAGGGTTAATGGCGCGGGATCTCGAGCAGTACTTC
clone size: NA
V gene: TRBV29-1
J gene: TRBJ2-7
D gene: NA

CDR3 protein: CASSIAGGSTDTQYF
CDR3 DNA: TGTGCCAGCAGCATCGCAGGGGGCAGCACAGATACGCAGTATTTT
clone size: NA
V gene: TRBV6-5
J gene: TRBJ2-3
D gene: TRBD1

CDR3 protein: CASSTSLTGGGYEQYF
CDR3 DNA: TGCGCCAGCAGCACAAGCCTAACAGGGGGCGGCTACGAGCAGTACTTC
clone size: NA
V gene: TRBV5-1
J gene: TRBJ2-7
D gene: TRBD1